This record covers a single T cell receptor (beta chain). It has no known antigen specificity. No much larger clone exists at a distance of one base, and base qualities are not known. A distance of 9 bases separates the germline ends of V and J, which lose 2 bases and 4 bases respectively. CDR1 and CDR2, looked up from the germline V gene (reference sequence), are SEHNR and FQNEAQ. There are 14 amino acids in the CDR3, from cysteine to phenylalanine inclusive. Of the read, only the CDR3 DNA is kept; its 42 bases are in frame from base 1. The data originate from a study of cytomegalovirus exposure and HLA in healthy donors (dated by TCRdb to 2016 to 2017). For context, the study as a whole: In an earlier analysis of several hundred of the donors, 250 to 350 Gb of sequence data and 100 million or so unique TCR beta sequences from about 179 million T cells were reported. An early release that covered about 600 HLA-typed donors contained approximately 290 gigabases of sequencing data and tens of millions of unique TCR sequences. Among the roughly 400 genotyped donors, approximately 76% belonged to the genetic ancestry cluster associated with self-reported Caucasian donors. The study was designed to test whether signatures of past pathogen exposure could be identified by cataloging public T cell receptors. The study used immunosequencing to profile the T cell repertoires of under 700 subjects and linked those repertoires to cytomegalovirus serostatus. Along with the roughly 710-subject first cohort, a separate validation cohort of approximately 110 different subjects was used. To predict cytomegalovirus infection status, the study combined high-throughput TCR immunosequencing, statistical association of individual TCRs with disease status, and machine learning. A later analysis re-analyzed previously published TCR beta repertoires from several hundred donors and added high-resolution HLA genotyping to study TCR occurrence patterns. Rather than drawing on any new phenotypic data, the later analysis identified candidate immune exposures from TCR beta sequences and the way those sequences occurred across donors. In an earlier analysis of about 590 of the donors, high-throughput TCR beta sequencing was used to judge whether each TCR beta V gene segment behaved as functional or pseudogenic. Donor age, sex, ethnicity and CMV serostatus were collected together with the repertoire data. A later genetic analysis took genome-wide SNP genotypes for about 65% of the 666 donors and used that subset as a discovery cohort. All discovery cohort repertoires had been generated using a single sequencing platform. Both class I and class II loci were covered by HLA typing, at four-digit resolution. Typing coverage differed by locus: A, B, C, DRB1 and DQB1 were typed in roughly 620-640 donors, DQA1 in about 550, DPA1 in roughly 590, and DPB1 in roughly 450. Five DR-DQ haplotypes were treated as single units for association and clustering because of strong linkage in the cohort. Among 398 genotyped donors of the cohort, an average of roughly 230,000 unique TCR beta nucleotide sequences was sequenced per donor, of which 15% to 20% were non-productive. Summary of the overall study and its limitations: This cohort had only TCR beta chains sequenced, and the lack of alpha or paired-chain data limited which features could be detected. It was suggested by the authors that the approach could potentially be generalized to other disease states and immunological phenotypes. In a later analysis, HLA-associated TCR beta chains showed more clonal expansion and lower generation probabilities than non-associated chains that were equally common. Cytomegalovirus status was reported to be diagnosed by the classifier with high specificity and sensitivity in both the original and validation cohorts. A further reported finding was that TCR beta sequences accurately predicted the HLA-A and HLA-B alleles for most subjects in the first cohort. The 87-base-pair reads could not distinguish some IMGT-functional V segments, including TRBV6-2 and TRBV6-3, so those segments were excluded. The only immune exposure information available for the cohort was CMV serostatus. An earlier analysis of around 500 of the donors showed that most TCR beta V segments appeared in productive rearrangements either about 87% or about 30% of the time, which broadly matched IMGT annotations. The earlier analysis of fewer than 750 of the donors excluded over 15 rarely observed V segments, including chromosome 9 orphons, because counts were too low. When HLA alleles, especially DR and DQ, strongly co-occurred, TCR associations were difficult to assign to individual alleles. A later genetic analysis associated a missense DCLRE1C variant with V-gene and J-gene trimming of TCR beta chains, and an independent cohort replicated the association. Correlated functional status among segregating V segments might reflect linkage disequilibrium, but an unknown experimental factor could not be ruled out. Most CMV-associated TCR beta chains appeared to be HLA-restricted in a later analysis, and the HLA associations seemed to be driven largely by CMV exposure. The study listed 164 TCR beta chains as associated with cytomegalovirus. A later analysis associated approximately 17,000 TCR beta sequences with specific HLA alleles at a false discovery rate of 0.05. A few of the identified cytomegalovirus-associated TCR beta chains were confirmed in vitro to be specific for cytomegalovirus antigens. A later analysis found that TCR association rates varied across HLA loci, with DRB1 alleles showing the most associated TCRs and HLA-C alleles the fewest. Because some donors lacked HLA typing at each locus, the association tests relied only on the typed subset. Roughly uniform sequencing depth across donors was assumed in presence/absence analyses, although this assumption may not hold. A group of highly shared sequence variants was considered likely to be a technical artifact of the sequencing pipeline. Across donors, most TCR sequences were observed very rarely, whereas some public TCRs were present in many individuals. Several of the top co-occurrence clusters appeared to be linked to parvovirus B19, influenza, CMV and Epstein-Barr virus, according to a later analysis. In a later genetic analysis, fewer N-insertions in productive TCRs were reported among donors in an Asian-associated ancestry cluster than the 666-donor mean.

Library method: the immunoSEQ multiplex PCR assay. For the multiplex PCR, a mixture combining 60 forward primers for TCR Vbeta segments and 13 reverse primers for TCR Jbeta segments was used. A multiplex PCR assay on genomic DNA amplified the CDR3 region of rearranged TCR beta genes. Amplified TCR beta libraries were sequenced as 87-base-pair reads on the Illumina HiSeq System. In the paper's pipeline: A later analysis tallied 70 million to 100 million unique TCR beta chains across the 666 repertoires, and about 12 million of those chains were shared by two or more donors. Raw reads were error-corrected and collapsed into unique sequences by a nearest-neighbor algorithm in which closely related sequences were merged to remove PCR and sequencing errors. V, D and J gene segments were assigned by aligning CDR3 sequences to IMGT reference sequences. For a sequence to be retained, a match of at least six nucleotides was required to both a V gene segment and a J gene segment. Rearrangements were called productive when the CDR3 lacked stop codons and stayed in frame with V and J; all others were non-productive. Following IMGT convention, CDR3 was defined as the stretch from the second conserved V-encoded cysteine to the conserved J-encoded phenylalanine. The earlier analysis of 587 of the donors excluded sequences that lacked an unambiguous match to a single V gene segment. An earlier analysis of about 600 of the donors called V segments functional above 56.7% productive rearrangements and segregating when the between-donor standard deviation exceeded 5%. To diagnose cytomegalovirus status from the catalog of TCR beta chain sequences, a statistical classification framework was built. A later analysis assigned V and J genes by comparing TCR nucleotide sequences with IMGT/GENE-DB human TR gene sequences. A later analysis assigned CDR3 sequences and most-parsimonious VDJ recombination scenarios with the TCRdist pipeline. In a later analysis, each TCR beta chain was defined by its CDR3 amino acid sequence together with its V-gene family, and reads without a unique V-gene family were excluded. As a way to deal with suspected cross-contamination and a sequencing artifact, a later analysis dropped roughly 600 nucleotide sequences that were highly shared and had low generation probability. In a later analysis, a clonal expansion index for each public chain was calculated from normalized within-repertoire ranks of inferred template counts. In a later analysis, generation probabilities were computed using a VDJ recombination model fitted to out-of-frame rearrangements, and the results were checked against IGoR. In a later analysis, hypergeometric tests were used to score TCR-TCR, TCR-HLA and TCR-CMV co-occurrence, with a repertoire-size bias correction applied to TCR pairs. False discovery rates were estimated in a later analysis by permuting HLA or CMV assignments 20 times. In a later analysis, co-occurring TCRs were grouped using DBSCAN, and TCRdist sequence similarity was added for clustering within HLA-allele-positive subsets. For co-occurrence clustering, repertoires with fewer than 30,000 or more than 120,000 public chains were excluded, along with five repertoires with anomalous nucleotide sharing. TCRdb retrieved this table from immuneACCESS and kept in-frame rearrangements only. Not all clones are present; in checked studies, unresolved V genes account for under half, and no reason is known for the remainder. The V and J calls and clone size were taken over from that table, and D and trimming were inferred from the DNA. This sample has roughly 92,000 clones in its table, and 80% of those were observed once. The ten top clones hold about 23% of the sample.

The cohort was made up of roughly 670 healthy bone marrow donors. At the time of sampling, every cohort member was nominally healthy, though immune exposures that went unrecorded were likely present. The donor tested CMV seropositive, placing the donor among the 250 to 300 seropositive members of the cohort. A peripheral blood sample was collected from each donor, and TCR beta sequencing was performed on peripheral blood mononuclear cells. The Qiagen DNeasy Blood Extraction Kit was used to extract genomic DNA from the blood cell samples. The receptor comes from a woman in her fifties or sixties in good health and CMV-seropositive. The sample comprised PBMCs. The chain joins TRBV7-9 to TRBJ1-3; there is no confident call for the D gene. The CDR3 protein sequence reads: CASSLLRLGNTIYF. The DNA sequence reads TGTGCCAGCAGCTTACTGCGGCTCGGAAACACCATATATTTT.